This is a list of T cell receptor beta chains from one sample in a study of shared T cell receptors in the human thymus. Generated by immunoSEQ multiplex PCR, the TCRdb table keeps only in-frame clones and is missing some. The sample includes hundreds of thousands of clones, around nine tenths of them seen just once. This sample was also put to use in a study of human thymus T cells.

The sequencing sample was made of thymocytes. These receptors came from a boy in the first two years of life with a congenital heart defect. The conserved cysteine and the conserved F or W are not part of the CDR3 here. The order of the fields is CDR3 protein, J gene, V gene.

CDR3: ASSRGGGEAF; J: TRBJ1-1; V: TRBV11-1
CDR3: ASSSPGQSTDTQY; J: TRBJ2-3; V: TRBV7-8
CDR3: SVLDRGRETQY; J: TRBJ2-5; V: TRBV29-1
CDR3: ASSPVGLLKNTEAF; J: TRBJ1-1; V: TRBV18
CDR3: ASRRGGTEAF; J: TRBJ1-1; V: TRBV2
CDR3: ASSETGGDYGYT; J: TRBJ1-2; V: TRBV6-1
CDR3: SASVRGEQY; J: TRBJ2-7; V: TRBV20-1
CDR3: ASSLGQGQSTDTQY; J: TRBJ2-3; V: TRBV5-1
CDR3: ATGGKGTNQPQH; J: TRBJ1-5; V: TRBV10-2
CDR3: ASSYSREPGQPQH; J: TRBJ1-5; V: TRBV6-5
CDR3: ASSFEEGTGELF; J: TRBJ2-2; V: TRBV11-2
CDR3: ASSKAPVVAGSNEQF; J: TRBJ2-1; V: TRBV21-1
CDR3: SVEASGTRNTGELF; J: TRBJ2-2; V: TRBV29-1
CDR3: AWSLGGPQSTGELF; J: TRBJ2-2; V: TRBV30
CDR3: ASSLVSGNRWGYT; J: TRBJ1-2; V: TRBV7-2
CDR3: ASSYSSGREQF; J: TRBJ2-1; V: TRBV6-5
CDR3: ASSQGQQGGRGSDEQY; J: -; V: TRBV4-3
CDR3: ASSQESRGLHEQY; J: TRBJ2-7; V: TRBV4-1
CDR3: ASSVQGITGELF; J: TRBJ2-2; V: TRBV9
CDR3: ASSQAPPSGNTDTQY; J: TRBJ2-3; V: TRBV5-4
CDR3: ASSLEWPGMAYNEQF; J: TRBJ2-1; V: TRBV5-4
CDR3: ASSLGRQNNQPQH; J: TRBJ1-5; V: TRBV7-8
CDR3: ASSHWGLAGGYEQY; J: TRBJ2-7; V: TRBV4-2
CDR3: ASSYQGDLRDTQY; J: TRBJ2-3; V: TRBV5-6
CDR3: ASSLRAGGWGTDTQY; J: TRBJ2-3; V: TRBV11-3
CDR3: ASSLRGRTNNEQF; J: TRBJ2-1; V: TRBV11-2
CDR3: ASSQESTDRVSGELF; J: TRBJ2-2; V: TRBV4-3
CDR3: ASSHSTSGSSYEQY; J: TRBJ2-7; V: TRBV4-2
CDR3: ATSRRRRDEQF; J: TRBJ2-1; V: TRBV15
CDR3: ASSQHRDTQY; J: TRBJ2-3; V: TRBV4-3
CDR3: AHADGEVNTGELF; J: TRBJ2-2; V: TRBV30
CDR3: AIRHRGLNTGELF; J: TRBJ2-2; V: TRBV10-3
CDR3: ASSQGRVKAEAF; J: TRBJ1-1; V: TRBV4-1
CDR3: SVIQDGDEKLF; J: TRBJ1-4; V: TRBV29-1
CDR3: ASSSGRPARTSSGNTIY; J: TRBJ1-3; V: TRBV27
CDR3: ASSPSFSEIYEQY; J: TRBJ2-7; V: TRBV4-3
CDR3: ASRRGQDSYEQY; J: TRBJ2-7; V: TRBV28
CDR3: ASSLRAPLDTSSYNEQF; J: TRBJ2-1; V: TRBV28
CDR3: SVPGSNEKLF; J: TRBJ1-4; V: TRBV29-1
CDR3: ASSVGGRATSAEKLF; J: TRBJ1-4; V: TRBV9
CDR3: ASSQEGAVNTEAF; J: TRBJ1-1; V: TRBV4-2
CDR3: ASSRGQGAFRNEQY; J: TRBJ2-7; V: TRBV6-6